These 20 T cell receptor beta chains originate from one sample sequenced in a study of CD8 T cells in Susac syndrome. Reverse transcription of roughly 0.45 to 1 ug RNA was carried out with random hexamers. TCRdb redid the calling of the immunoSEQ multiplex PCR reads with MiXCR, one entry per CDR3 protein. Here the sample spans 200,000 or so distinct CDR3 sequences, about 90% being singletons. The sequenced material came from CD8+ T cells from PBMCs. These receptors came from a human donor with multiple sclerosis.

J is TRBJ2-5 and V is TRBV3-1; unclear D gene. The CDR3 spans 16 residues. Germline V gene lookup returns CDR1 LGHDT and CDR2 YNNKEL (reference sequence). V shed 5 bases and J shed 4 bases, with 20 bases lying between them. The CDR3 region has the DNA TGTGCCAGCAGCATAAGACCGACCATTTTTGGAGAGACCCAGTACTTC. Translation: CASSIRPTIFGETQYF.

The V and J genes are TRBV6-5 and TRBJ1-2; 9 bases map to TRBD1. The V segment lost 2 bases and the J segment 4 bases; nucleotides outside the gene matches: 2. The CDR3 has 14 residues. The V gene's germline CDR1 is MNHEY and CDR2 SVGAGI. The CDR3 coding sequence is TGTGCCAGCAGTTACCAGGACAGGGGCTATGGCTACACCTTC. It translates to CASSYQDRGYGYTF.

The chain couples TRBV24-1 to TRBJ1-2; D perhaps matches TRBD1 (5 bases). With 2 bases removed from V and 0 bases from J, the gap between germline ends came to 9 bases. Germline V gene lookup returns CDR1 KGHDR and CDR2 SFDVKD. The CDR3 spans 15 residues. The CDR3 protein is CATSDSGTTNYGYTF. The CDR3 DNA reads as TGTGCCACCAGTGATTCTGGGACCACTAACTATGGCTACACCTTC.

The V call is TRBV7-9, the J call TRBJ2-3, with D possibly being TRBD1 or TRBD2 (6 bases each). The germline V and J ends were trimmed by 5 bases and 6 bases, with 18 bases remaining between them. CDR1 SEHNR and CDR2 FQNEAQ come from the germline V gene (reference sequence). The CDR3 runs 15 residues. CDR3 amino acids: CASSPFEPGADTQYF. In DNA form, the CDR3 reads TGTGCCAGCAGCCCCTTCGAGCCGGGGGCGGATACGCAGTATTTT.

The chain recombines TRBV5-6 with TRBJ1-1, with 8 bases that match TRBD1. Germline CDR1 and CDR2: SGHDT and YYEEEE. The CDR3 totals 17 residues. J lost 2 bases, V lost 6 bases, and 15 bases had no gene match. The CDR3 is CASTDVGKTGGNTEAFF. The CDR3 DNA reads as TGTGCCAGCACCGACGTAGGAAAAACAGGGGGAAACACTGAAGCTTTCTTT.

The V call is TRBV9, the J call TRBJ1-1; D perhaps matches TRBD1 (5 bases). Germline assignment: CDR1 SGDLS and CDR2 YYNGEE. This CDR3 contains 13 residues. Trimming took 6 bases from V and 5 from J, leaving 14 bases between them. CDR3 protein: CASIPLRGTEAFF. The CDR3 coding sequence is TGTGCCAGCATCCCTTTACGGGGGACTGAAGCTTTCTTT.

The chain links TRBV3-1 to TRBJ1-5, with unresolved D. The CDR3 spans 13 residues. The germline V gene encodes CDR1 LGHDT and CDR2 YNNKEL (reference sequence). Trimming stripped 8 bases from V and 2 bases from J, with 10 bases between. CDR3 nucleotides: TGTGCCAGCGGCTTGTGGGGCAATCAGCCCCAGCATTTT. Translated, it gives CASGLWGNQPQHF.

This clonotype was seen only a few times. The rearrangement links TRBV4-1 to TRBJ2-7; D unresolved. V gave up 0 bases and J gave up 5 bases, with 11 bases separating them. This CDR3 has 14 amino acids. Germline V gene sequence: CDR1 MGHRA, CDR2 YSYEKL. As DNA, the CDR3 is TGCGCCAGCAGCCAAGATGGAGCCGGCGACGAGCAGTACTTC. It encodes CASSQDGAGDEQYF.

This clonotype was seen just once. This chain connects TRBV10-3 to TRBJ2-3; 9 positions agree with TRBD2. The CDR3 length is 17 residues. Germline V gives CDR1 ENHRY, CDR2 SYGVKD. After removal of 4 bases from V and 4 bases from J, the junction contained 12 bases not matched to a gene. Here the CDR3 reads CAISGPGAGGRADTQYF. The CDR3 DNA reads TGTGCCATCAGTGGCCCTGGTGCGGGGGGGCGAGCAGATACGCAGTATTTT.

The CDR3 protein is CSAPEAYNEQFF. Here the CDR3 DNA reads TGCAGTGCCCCCGAGGCCTACAATGAGCAGTTCTTC. The chain combines TRBV20-1 with TRBJ2-1; D call uncertain. Trimming stripped 6 bases from V and 2 bases from J, with 8 bases between. Germline CDR1 reads DFQATT; CDR2 reads SNEGSKA (reference sequence). This CDR3 contains 12 residues.

V and J are TRBV18 and TRBJ2-3; weak D call: TRBD2 (5 bases). This CDR3 has 15 residues. V dropped 0 bases and J dropped 11 bases, with 18 bases sitting between them. From germline, CDR1 is KGHSH and CDR2 LQKENI. In nucleotides, the CDR3 is TGTGCCAGCTCACCACCTGAGCGGATAGCCTCCTTGCAGTATTTT. It specifies CASSPPERIASLQYF. Drawing the rest from reference TRBV18 and TRBJ2-3, the complete variable domain is NAGVMQNPRHLVRRRGQEARLRCSPMKGHSHVYWYRQLPEEGLKFMVYLQKENIIDESGMPKERFSAEFPKEGPSILRIQQVVRGDSAAYFCASSPPERIASLQYFGPGTRLTVL.

The CDR3: CASSQDAGYGYGYTF. The CDR3 DNA reads TGCGCCAGCAGCCAAGATGCAGGGTATGGCTATGGCTACACCTTC. This chain connects TRBV4-3 to TRBJ1-2; TRBD1 is a possible D gene (5 bases). The V end lost 0 bases, the J end lost 4 bases, and 12 bases lay between the germline ends. The CDR3 sequence is 15 residues long. CDR1 LGHNA and CDR2 YSLEER come from the germline V gene.

V is TRBV30 and J is TRBJ2-7; D possibly corresponds to TRBD1 (5 bases). The germline V gene encodes CDR1 GTSNPN and CDR2 SVGIG (reference sequence). This CDR3 has 20 residues. The germline V and J ends were trimmed by 5 bases and 0 bases, with 32 bases remaining between them. CDR3 nucleotide sequence: TGTGCCTGGTGTAGGCAGACGGACCGGTGGGGCTACTCGAACTCCTACGAGCAGTACTTC. Encoded protein: CAWCRQTDRWGYSNSYEQYF.

CDR3 amino acids: CASSPHRTGVGSYNEQFF. In nucleotides, the CDR3 is TGTGCCAGCAGTCCCCACAGGACAGGGGTCGGCTCCTACAATGAGCAGTTCTTC. V and J are TRBV12-3 or TRBV12-4 and TRBJ2-1; 9 bases line up with TRBD1. This CDR3 has 18 residues. Trimming at V came to 5 bases and at J to 0 bases, leaving 11 bases not matched to a gene.

The genes are TRBV7-9 and TRBJ1-1, with D perhaps TRBD1 (5 bases). CDR3 length: 17 residues. The V and J ends lost 3 bases and 0 bases respectively, with 17 bases between them. Germline V CDR1 and CDR2: SEHNR, FQNEAQ (reference sequence). The CDR3 DNA reads TGTGCCAGCAGCTTCTCTCCAGGGAGGGGAATGAACACTGAAGCTTTCTTT. Translating it yields CASSFSPGRGMNTEAFF.

V gene TRBV9 combines with J gene TRBJ1-1, with a weak D call TRBD1 (5 bases). The CDR3 has 13 residues. Germline CDR1 SGDLS, CDR2 YYNGEE. Trimming took 4 bases from V and 4 from J, leaving 11 bases between them. CDR3 in amino acids: CASSSRGTTEAFF. DNA of the CDR3: TGTGCCAGCAGCTCCCGGGGGACCACTGAAGCTTTCTTT.

V and J are TRBV6-2 or TRBV6-3 and TRBJ2-7, with D perhaps matching TRBD1 or TRBD2 (6 bases each). V dropped 11 bases and J dropped 2 bases, with 16 bases sitting between them. CDR3 length: 13 residues. CDR1 and CDR2 from the germline V gene are MNHEY and SVGEGT. CDR3 region: CASRWGAAYEQYF. In nucleotides, the CDR3 is TGTGCCTCCCGTTGGGGGGCGGCCTACGAGCAGTACTTC.

V and J are TRBV14 and TRBJ1-6; D not resolved. The germline V and J ends were trimmed by 0 bases and 3 bases, with 9 bases remaining between them. CDR1 and CDR2 (germline): SGHDN, FVKESK. This CDR3 contains 16 residues. The CDR3 coding sequence is TGTGCCAGCAGCCAAGAAGGCACGCGCTATAATTCACCCCTCCACTTT. Residues: CASSQEGTRYNSPLHF.

V usage is TRBV7-9 and J usage is TRBJ2-2; D ambiguous. The CDR3 sequence is 13 residues long. CDR1 and CDR2 (germline): SEHNR, FQNEAQ (reference sequence). V dropped 6 bases and J dropped 0 bases, with 5 bases sitting between them. Written as DNA, the CDR3 is TGTGCCAGCAGTACGGCGAACACCGGGGAGCTGTTTTTT. Residues: CASSTANTGELFF.

Only one count was recorded for this clonotype. The chain joins TRBV6-5 to TRBJ2-2; no firm D call. Germline assignment: CDR1 MNHEY and CDR2 SVGAGI. The V gene lost 3 bases and the J gene lost 2 bases, with 16 bases spanning the gap. The CDR3 covers 17 residues. CDR3 protein: CASSYSSPRLNTGELFF. The CDR3 region has the DNA TGTGCCAGCAGTTATAGCTCGCCTCGCCTAAACACCGGGGAGCTGTTTTTT.